A selection of T cell receptor beta chains follows, all from one sample in a study of T cells in narcolepsy. The table came from immunoSEQ multiplex PCR; TCRdb's copy has only in-frame clones and leaves some out. The table has around 39,000 clones, approximately 86% seen once. The specimen was CD45RA- memory CD4+ T cells from PBMCs. These receptors were obtained from a human donor with narcolepsy. CDR3s include the opening cysteine and the closing phenylalanine or tryptophan. The D gene is left open where the match is weak. Rows may omit the clone size; those that give it use once, few, many or a size class.

TRBJ1-3 . TRBV4-1 . TGCGCCAGCAGCCAAGATCATAACTCTGGAAACACCATATATTTT CASSQDHNSGNTIYF
TRBJ1-3 . TRBV6-5 TRBD1 TGTGCCAGCAGGAAGACAGGGGGAAACACCATATATTTT CASRKTGGNTIYF
TRBJ1-4 . TRBV9 TRBD1 TGTGCCAGCAGGGCTACAGGGGGGACGGATGAAAAACTGTTTTTT CASRATGGTDEKLFF
TRBJ1-1 . TRBV10-2 . TGCGCCAGCATGGGGGGGAGGCTTCTGAACACTGAAGCTTTCTTT CASMGGRLLNTEAFF
TRBJ1-2 . TRBV6-6 . TGTGCCAGCAGTTACGTTCGGGAGGGCTACACCTTC CASSYVREGYTF
TRBJ1-2 . TRBV9 TRBD1 TGTGCCAGCAGCGTAGAAGGGAGGACAGGGGCGTCGGGCTACACCTTC CASSVEGRTGASGYTF
TRBJ1-3 once TRBV30 . TGTGCCGGGGCCCGGGCACCCAGAGGAAACACCATATATTTT CAGARAPRGNTIYF
TRBJ1-1 . TRBV21-1 . TGTGCCAGCAGCAAGAAAGGGTGTTGGGTCTTTGTGGGCACTGAAGCTTTCTTT CASSKKGCWVFVGTEAFF
TRBJ2-1 . TRBV5-4 . TGTGCCAGCAGCTTGGAGGGTCTAGCCCGGCAGTTCTTC CASSLEGLARQFF
TRBJ1-2 once TRBV4-3 . TGCGCCAGCAGCCAAGATCTGTACATCTATGGCTACACCTTC CASSQDLYIYGYTF
TRBJ2-1 once TRBV9 . TGTGCCAGCAGCGTAGAGGTGGTGGGCTCCTACAATGAGCAGTTCTTC CASSVEVVGSYNEQFF
TRBJ2-5 . TRBV5-8 . TGTGCCAGCAGCTTGGAAGTCGCCGGACTGAGGGCCCAGTACTTC CASSLEVAGLRAQYF
TRBJ1-1 . TRBV7-2 . TGTGCCAGCAGCCCGACGGGTGGGGGGCATGGAACTGAAGCTTTCTTT CASSPTGGGHGTEAFF
TRBJ1-2 . TRBV25-1 . TGTGCCAGCAGTGAATCTTCGGCCGCTAACTATGGCTACACCTTC CASSESSAANYGYTF
TRBJ1-4 . TRBV5-4 . TGTGCCAGCAGCTTGAAGGCCGTAGGAGAAAAACTGTTTTTT CASSLKAVGEKLFF
TRBJ1-1 few TRBV10-2 TRBD1 TGCGCCAGCAGTGAGCCGGCGAGACAGGGGTACACTGAAGCTTTCTTT CASSEPARQGYTEAFF
TRBJ1-2 . TRBV6-5 TRBD1 TGTGCCAGCACCCGGACAGGGGCTCTCGGCTACACCTTC CASTRTGALGYTF
TRBJ1-1 . TRBV5-4 . TGTGCCAGCAGCTCCGTAACAGAGAACACTGAAGCTTTCTTT CASSSVTENTEAFF
TRBJ2-3 . TRBV9 . TGTGCCAGCAGCGTAGGAAGCCTTAGCACAGATACGCAGTATTTT CASSVGSLSTDTQYF
TRBJ1-1 . TRBV10-3 . TGTGCCCTGAGGGGCTTGAACACTGAAGCTTTCTTT CALRGLNTEAFF
TRBJ2-1 once TRBV30 . TGTGCCTGGAGACGATACAATGAGCAGTTCTTC CAWRRYNEQFF
TRBJ2-7 . TRBV10-1 TRBD1 TGCGCCAGCAGTGACCGGGTCAGGGGGCCCCACGAGCAGTACTTC CASSDRVRGPHEQYF
TRBJ2-1 . TRBV30 TRBD1 TGTGCCTCCCGGGACAGATACAATGAGCAGTTCTTC CASRDRYNEQFF
TRBJ2-3 . TRBV7-2 . TGTGCCAGCAGCTTAGTCGGGTCGACCACAGATACGCAGTATTTT CASSLVGSTTDTQYF
TRBJ1-5 once TRBV28 TRBD1 TGTGCCAGCAGCTCGGGACAGGTTAGCAATCAGCCCCAGCATTTT CASSSGQVSNQPQHF
TRBJ2-7 . TRBV6-4 TRBD1 TGTGCCAGCAGTCTGGGACAGGGGGGCGAGCAGTACTTC CASSLGQGGEQYF
TRBJ1-3 . TRBV5-1 . TGCGCCAGCAGCTTGGGGCTCATCTCTGGAAACACCATATATTTT CASSLGLISGNTIYF
TRBJ2-3 . TRBV30 TRBD2 TGTGCCTGGAGTGTCTGGCGGGGGGGCTTCCCAGATACGCAGTATTTT CAWSVWRGGFPDTQYF
TRBJ1-4 . TRBV4-2 TRBD1 TGTGCCAGCAGCATCCGGGACAGGGGGTTTGAAAAACTGTTTTTT CASSIRDRGFEKLFF
TRBJ2-1 . TRBV9 . TGTGCCAGCAGCGTAACTCCAGGGAGCAATGAGCAGTTCTTC CASSVTPGSNEQFF
TRBJ2-5 . TRBV10-1 . TGCGCCAGCAGTGAAGGGAGGGAGACCCAGTACTTC CASSEGRETQYF
TRBJ2-7 . TRBV11-3 TRBD1 TGTGCCAGCAGCTTAGCAGGACAGGGGTTCGGCGAGCAGTACTTC CASSLAGQGFGEQYF
TRBJ1-1 . TRBV7-9 TRBD1 TGTGCCAGCAGCACCCAGGGGGGGAACACTGAAGCTTTCTTT CASSTQGGNTEAFF
TRBJ2-6 . TRBV19 . TGTGCCAGTAGTATATGGGCGGCTGGGGCCAACGTCCTGACTTTC CASSIWAAGANVLTF
TRBJ2-5 . TRBV9 TRBD1 TGTGCCAGCAGCGTAGGGGGACAGGGGATGGAGACCCAGTACTTC CASSVGGQGMETQYF
TRBJ1-2 . TRBV15 . TGTGCCACCAGCAGAGATACGGGATCTAACTATGGCTACACCTTC CATSRDTGSNYGYTF
TRBJ1-6 . TRBV7-8 . TGTGCCAGCAGCTTAGAGGGGTTGGGGGCTCCGTTACCCCTCCACTTT CASSLEGLGAPLPLHF
TRBJ1-6 . TRBV15 TRBD1 TGTGCCACCAGCAGGGGGACAGGGCCGGGGTCAAATTCACCCCTCCACTTT CATSRGTGPGSNSPLHF
TRBJ2-3 . TRBV5-1 TRBD2 TGCGCCAGCAGCTTGGGACCCCCGGCTAGCGGATTCACAGATACGCAGTATTTT CASSLGPPASGFTDTQYF
TRBJ2-2 . TRBV7-7 TRBD1 TGTGCCAGCAGCTTACAGGGGGTCGGGGAGCTGTTTTTT CASSLQGVGELFF
TRBJ2-3 once TRBV5-1 TRBD1 TGCGCCAGCAGCCCAATAGGACAGGGGTTCACCACAGATACGCAGTATTTT CASSPIGQGFTTDTQYF
TRBJ2-7 . TRBV12-5 TRBD1 TGTGCTGGGCCCGACAGGGGCGACGAGCAGTACTTC CAGPDRGDEQYF
TRBJ2-3 . TRBV20-1 . TGCAGTGCTAACGGGGCAGATACGCAGTATTTT CSANGADTQYF
TRBJ1-6 few TRBV19 TRBD1 TGTGCCAGTAGCCCGGGACAGGGGCCCAGCTCACCCCTCCACTTT CASSPGQGPSSPLHF
TRBJ1-2 . TRBV28 . TGTGCCAGCAGTGATCCCACGTACTATGGCTACACCTTC CASSDPTYYGYTF
TRBJ1-2 once TRBV7-3 TRBD1 TGTGCCAGCAGCTTAATGGGACAGGGTTACGGCTACACCTTC CASSLMGQGYGYTF
TRBJ2-3 once TRBV7-2 . TGTGCCAGCAGCTTAGGGTTGGGGGGCGGCACAGATACGCAGTATTTT CASSLGLGGGTDTQYF
TRBJ2-3 . TRBV7-7 TRBD2 TGTGCTAGCAGCTTAAGCGGGGGGGACACAGATACGCAGTATTTT CASSLSGGDTDTQYF
TRBJ1-2 . TRBV15 TRBD1 TGTGCCACCAGCAGAGAACAGGGGACCGCCTATGGCTACACCTTC CATSREQGTAYGYTF
TRBJ2-5 . TRBV5-6 . TGTGCCAGCAGCTTGGGGGGGATTCAAGAGACCCAGTACTTC CASSLGGIQETQYF
TRBJ1-2 . TRBV7-9 TRBD1 TGTGCCAGCAGCTTAGCCCTTTGGACAGGGAAGGATGGCTACACCTTC CASSLALWTGKDGYTF
TRBJ1-4 once TRBV19 . TGTGCCAGTAGTACGACCTCCTATTGGGAAAAACTGTTTTTT CASSTTSYWEKLFF
TRBJ2-5 few TRBV2 . TGTGCCACCCGGCGGGACAGAGTCCAAGAGACCCAGTACTTC CATRRDRVQETQYF
TRBJ2-5 . TRBV11-2 . TGTGCCAGCAGCTTATTTGGGCGAGAGACCCAGTACTTC CASSLFGRETQYF
TRBJ1-6 . TRBV9 . TGTGCCAGCAGCCCCGCGGGACGGGCTAATTCACCCCTCCACTTT CASSPAGRANSPLHF
TRBJ1-1 once TRBV19 . TGTGCCAGTAGTATAGGCAGCGTGAACACTGAAGCTTTCTTT CASSIGSVNTEAFF